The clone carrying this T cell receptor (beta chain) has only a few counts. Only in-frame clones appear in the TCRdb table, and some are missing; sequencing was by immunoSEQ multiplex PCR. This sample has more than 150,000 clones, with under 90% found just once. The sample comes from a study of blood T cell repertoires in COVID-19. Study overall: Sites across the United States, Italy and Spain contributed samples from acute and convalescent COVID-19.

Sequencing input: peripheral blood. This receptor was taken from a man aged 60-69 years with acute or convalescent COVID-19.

CDR3 sequence: CASSLGQEPDTQYF. CDR3 DNA sequence: TGTGCCAGCAGCCTCGGACAGGAGCCAGATACGCAGTATTTT. The gene calls are TRBV4-2 and TRBJ2-3; 7 bases map to TRBD1. After removal of 4 bases from V and 4 bases from J, the junction contained 5 bases not matched to a gene. The CDR3 is 14 amino acids. Germline values: CDR1 LGHNA, CDR2 YNFKEQ.